The clone carrying this T cell receptor beta chain was seen a single time. What it binds is unknown. The V end lost 3 bases, the J end lost 7 bases, and 12 bases lay between the germline ends. Germline V gene sequence: CDR1 MNHEY, CDR2 SMNVEV (reference sequence). This CDR3 is 14 amino acids long. This sample stems from a study of T cell responses to AZD1222 COVID-19 vaccine. Method: immunoSEQ multiplex PCR; TCRdb's copy keeps in-frame clones and lacks some. The data contain 150,000 to 200,000 clones, roughly nine tenths of them singletons. Study results and caveats: Females outnumbered males among donors, who were mostly white British; clonal diversity was possibly underestimated. The repertoires were collected only after the peak T cell response. Baseline seropositivity characterized only a handful of AZD1222 recipients.

The rearrangement joins TRBV27 to TRBJ1-4; unclear D gene. This sequence was found in an adult in good health. This material consisted of peripheral blood, taken on day 0 of AZD1222 vaccination. This chain's CDR3 is CASSLTLPFEKLFF. The CDR3 nucleotides read TGTGCCAGCAGTTTGACCCTGCCGTTTGAAAAACTGTTTTTT.